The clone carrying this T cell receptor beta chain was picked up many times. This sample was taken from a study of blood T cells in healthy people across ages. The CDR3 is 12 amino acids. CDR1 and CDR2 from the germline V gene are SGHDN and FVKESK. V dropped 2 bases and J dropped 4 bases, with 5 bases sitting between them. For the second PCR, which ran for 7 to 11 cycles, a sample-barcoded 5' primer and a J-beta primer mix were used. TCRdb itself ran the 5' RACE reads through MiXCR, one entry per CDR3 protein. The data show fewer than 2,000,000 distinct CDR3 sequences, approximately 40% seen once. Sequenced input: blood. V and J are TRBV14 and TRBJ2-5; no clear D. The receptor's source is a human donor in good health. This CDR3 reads CASSQLRETQYF. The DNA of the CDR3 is TGTGCCAGCAGCCAATTGAGAGAGACCCAGTACTTC.